One T cell receptor (beta chain) is described in this entry. Its antigen remains unknown. Per germline, CDR1 SQVTM and CDR2 ANQGSEA. The J segment lost 2 bases and the V segment lost 6 bases, leaving 5 bases of the junction unmatched. The CDR3 has 14 residues. Sequencing was performed with immunoSEQ multiplex PCR; in TCRdb, only in-frame clones are kept and a portion is missing. The data contain about 320,000 clones, around four fifths of them singletons. The entry originates in a study of Ad26.COV2.S vaccination and SARS-CoV-2 variants. Study context: Ad26.COV2.S given intramuscularly, once or twice 56 days apart. Findings and limits, study-wide: Vaccinees showed greater spike-specific TCR breadth than placebo recipients.

The sample's treatment: some 20 received Ad26.COV2.S at low or high dose, single or two shots; 5 received placebo; per-sample allocation not given. The samples date from day 63 after the first vaccine or placebo injection. This person who donated was an adult of 18-55 years in Boston. The source material was peripheral blood, sampled in a trial of Ad26.COV2.S vaccine versus placebo. This TCR came from a person aged 18-65 years who received the Ad26.COV2.S COVID-19 vaccine or a placebo. The chain employs TRBV29-1 and TRBJ1-3, with TRBD1 matching over 9 bases. As DNA, the CDR3 is TGCAGCGTCCGACAGGGGGGTACTGGAAACACCATATATTTT. It encodes CSVRQGGTGNTIYF.